A single sample is the source of the 4 T cell receptor beta chains below, sequenced in a study of blood T cells in healthy people across ages. A second PCR, run for roughly 7 to 12 cycles, used a sample-barcoded 5' primer plus a J-beta primer mix. One entry per CDR3 protein results from TCRdb running MiXCR on the 5' RACE reads. Of some 1.5 million distinct CDR3 sequences listed, about 28% are singletons. Sequenced material: blood. The receptors were gathered from a woman aged 25 to 39 in good health.

The J gene is TRBJ2-3, the V gene TRBV6-2 or TRBV6-3; D gene unclear. V lost 7 bases to trimming and J lost 0 bases, with 11 bases between them. Germline assignment: CDR1 MNHEY and CDR2 SVGEGT. The CDR3 is 14 residues long. CDR3 sequence reads: CASILDGSTDTQYF. In DNA, the CDR3 is TGTGCCAGCATTCTCGACGGAAGCACAGATACGCAGTATTTT.

This clonotype was recorded at least ten times. The chain is built from TRBV10-2 and TRBJ2-7; D unresolved. This CDR3 is 11 amino acids long. Between the trimmed V and J ends, which lost 2 bases and 7 bases, there was a span of 6 bases. Germline lookup yields CDR1 WSHSY and CDR2 SAAADI. CDR3 amino acids: CASSEGVEQYF. DNA for the CDR3: TGCGCCAGCAGTGAGGGAGTAGAGCAGTACTTC.

This chain joins TRBV7-8 and TRBJ2-5; D remains ambiguous. CDR1 is SGHVS, CDR2 FQNEAQ, per germline. The CDR3 is 15 amino acids. Trimming pared 1 base from V and 1 base from J, leaving 10 bases between. The CDR3 loop is CASSLEPCSQETQYF. The CDR3 coding sequence is TGTGCCAGCAGCTTAGAACCGTGCTCCCAAGAGACCCAGTACTTC.

About this clonotype: Likely a read error: the CDR3 ends without its conserved phenylalanine or tryptophan. The V call is TRBV10-2, the J call TRBJ1-2, with a weak D call TRBD1 (5 bases). The CDR3 runs to 14 residues. The V gene lost 4 bases and the J gene lost 4 bases, with 13 bases spanning the gap. Germline loops: CDR1 WSHSY, CDR2 SAAADI. In nucleotides, the CDR3 is TGCGCCAGCAGTGGGGCAGGGACCCCCTATGGCTACACCTGC. Protein product: CASSGAGTPYGYTC.